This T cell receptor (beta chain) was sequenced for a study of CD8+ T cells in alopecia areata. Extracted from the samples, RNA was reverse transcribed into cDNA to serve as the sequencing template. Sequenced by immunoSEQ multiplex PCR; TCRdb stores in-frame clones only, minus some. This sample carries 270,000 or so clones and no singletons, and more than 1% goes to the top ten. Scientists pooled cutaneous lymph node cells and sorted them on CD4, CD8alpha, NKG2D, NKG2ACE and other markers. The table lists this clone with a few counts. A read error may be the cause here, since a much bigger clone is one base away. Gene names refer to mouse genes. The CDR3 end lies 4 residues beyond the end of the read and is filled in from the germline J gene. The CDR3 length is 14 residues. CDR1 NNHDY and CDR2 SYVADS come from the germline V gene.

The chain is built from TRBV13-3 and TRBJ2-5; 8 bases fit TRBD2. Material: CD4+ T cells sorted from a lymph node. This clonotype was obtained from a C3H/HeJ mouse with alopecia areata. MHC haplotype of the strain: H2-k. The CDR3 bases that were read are TGTGCCAGCAGTGGGTCTGGGGGGAAAGAC. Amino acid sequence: CASSGSGGKD. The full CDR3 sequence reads CASSGSGGKDTQYF.